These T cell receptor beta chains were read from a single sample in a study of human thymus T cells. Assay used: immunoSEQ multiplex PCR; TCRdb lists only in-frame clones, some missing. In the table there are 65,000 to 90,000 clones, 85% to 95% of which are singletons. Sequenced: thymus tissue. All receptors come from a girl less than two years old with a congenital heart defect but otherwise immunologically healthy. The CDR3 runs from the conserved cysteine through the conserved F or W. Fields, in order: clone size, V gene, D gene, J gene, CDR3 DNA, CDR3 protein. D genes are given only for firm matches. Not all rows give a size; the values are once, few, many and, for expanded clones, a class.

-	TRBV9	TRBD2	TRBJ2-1	TGTGCCAGCAGCGTATCCTGGACTATCCGCCCCTTGAGCGGGAGTAGGTTCAATGAGCAGTTCTTC	CASSVSWTIRPLSGSRFNEQFF
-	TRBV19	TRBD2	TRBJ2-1	TGTGCCAGTAGTACATCCCTGGGGGTAGCGGGAGTTGATGAGCAGTTCTTC	CASSTSLGVAGVDEQFF
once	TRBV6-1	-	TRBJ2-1	TGTGCCAGCAGCCCCGGACCGAACAATGAGCAGTTCTTC	CASSPGPNNEQFF
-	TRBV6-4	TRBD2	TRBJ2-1	TGTGCCAGCAGTCGAACTAGCGGGAGTTACAATGAGCAGTTCTTC	CASSRTSGSYNEQFF
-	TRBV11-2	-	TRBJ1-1	TGTGCCAGCAGCTTAGGGTTGGTCAGGGGCGCGAACACTGAAGCTTTCTTT	CASSLGLVRGANTEAFF
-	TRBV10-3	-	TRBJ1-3	TGTGCCATCGGGCCCCCGGTACCCTCTGGAAACACCATATATTTT	CAIGPPVPSGNTIYF
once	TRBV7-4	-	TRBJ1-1	TGTGCCAGCAGCTTAAATTCGTTAACAGGGTTGAACACTGAAGCTTTCTTT	CASSLNSLTGLNTEAFF
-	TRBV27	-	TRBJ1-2	TGTGCCAGCAGGCGCTGGGGGTATGGCTACACCTTC	CASRRWGYGYTF
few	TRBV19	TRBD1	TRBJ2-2	TGTGCCAGTAAAGGACAGGGGAAGATGTTTTTT	CASKGQGKMFF
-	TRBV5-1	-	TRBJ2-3	TGCGCCAGCAGCTTGGGCCCCAGCGGACCCCTTGATACGCAGTATTTT	CASSLGPSGPLDTQYF
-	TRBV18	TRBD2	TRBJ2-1	TGTGCCAGCTCACCGTCACCGGGACTAGCGCATAGGGGGAATGAGCAGTTCTTC	CASSPSPGLAHRGNEQFF
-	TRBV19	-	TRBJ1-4	TGTGCCACCCGAGGGGGGATTCAAGAAAAACTGTTTTTT	CATRGGIQEKLFF
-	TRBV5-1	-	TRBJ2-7	TGCGCCAGCAGCCCCGGTGGGTGGCAGGGACCCTACGAGCAGTACTTC	CASSPGGWQGPYEQYF
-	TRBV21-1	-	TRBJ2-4	TGTGCCAGCAGCACCCTTTTCGGATTAGCCAGCAGGGACGTAAACATTCAGTACTTC	CASSTLFGLASRDVNIQYF
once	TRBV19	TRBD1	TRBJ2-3	TGTGCCAGTAGGCCTACAGGGGGCCGCCGGCATACGCAGTATTTT	CASRPTGGRRHTQYF
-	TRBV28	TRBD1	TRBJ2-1	TGTGCCAGCAGTTTAAGCCGGGACAGGGGACGGTACCGAGGGCAGTTCTTC	CASSLSRDRGRYRGQFF
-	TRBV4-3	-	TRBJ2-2	TGCGCCAGCAGCCCCGGACCAAGCGACACCGGGGAGCTGTTTTTT	CASSPGPSDTGELFF
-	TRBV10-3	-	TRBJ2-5	TGTGCCATCAGCCCAAACTCAATCGGGGGAGAGACCCAGTACTTC	CAISPNSIGGETQYF
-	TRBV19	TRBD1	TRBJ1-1	TGTGCCACCCTAACCCGACAGGGAAGAGGTATACTCACTGAAGCTTTCTTT	CATLTRQGRGILTEAFF
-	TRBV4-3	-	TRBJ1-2	TGCGCCAGCAGCCAAGGTGGGGCCTATGGCTACACCTTC	CASSQGGAYGYTF
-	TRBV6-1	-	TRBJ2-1	TGTGCCAGCAGTGATGACCGGGGCCGACGAAGGGCCTACAATGAGCAGTTCTTC	CASSDDRGRRRAYNEQFF
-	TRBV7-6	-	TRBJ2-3	TGTGCCAGCAGCGCCCGCCTTCGGGACCCGAGCACAGATACGCAGTATTTT	CASSARLRDPSTDTQYF